Listed below are T cell receptor beta chains from one sample, sequenced in a study of shared clonotypes between healthy human individuals. Generated by immunoSEQ multiplex PCR, the TCRdb table keeps only in-frame clones and is missing some. The table records hundreds of thousands of clones, about 80% of them present only once. Sequencing used memory CD4+ T cells sorted from blood. The receptors originated from a young woman in good health. Both conserved end residues are part of each CDR3. The D gene is left open where the match is weak. Only some rows state a clone size, as once, few, many or a class for expanded clones.

clone size: -
D gene: -
V gene: TRBV6-5
J gene: TRBJ2-3
CDR3 protein: CASSYAAREAQYF
CDR3 DNA: TGTGCCAGCAGTTACGCAGCCAGGGAGGCGCAGTATTTT

clone size: -
D gene: -
V gene: TRBV7-2
J gene: TRBJ2-7
CDR3 protein: CASSSRDEYGQYF
CDR3 DNA: TGTGCCAGCAGCTCCCGGGACGAGTATGGGCAGTACTTC

clone size: -
D gene: -
V gene: TRBV4-2
J gene: TRBJ2-7
CDR3 protein: CASSQGTSFEQYF
CDR3 DNA: TGTGCCAGCAGCCAAGGAACTAGTTTCGAGCAGTACTTC

clone size: -
D gene: -
V gene: TRBV4-2
J gene: TRBJ1-4
CDR3 protein: CASSQEPQGIGRGEKLFF
CDR3 DNA: TGTGCCAGCAGCCAAGAGCCACAGGGAATCGGTCGGGGTGAAAAACTGTTTTTT

clone size: -
D gene: -
V gene: TRBV28
J gene: TRBJ1-1
CDR3 protein: CASRLGQSEAFF
CDR3 DNA: TGTGCCAGCAGACTCGGACAGTCTGAAGCTTTCTTT

clone size: -
D gene: -
V gene: TRBV2
J gene: TRBJ1-1
CDR3 protein: CASSIGYYTEAFF
CDR3 DNA: TGTGCCAGCAGTATAGGATATTACACTGAAGCTTTCTTT

clone size: -
D gene: -
V gene: TRBV11-2
J gene: TRBJ1-1
CDR3 protein: CASSTQGPEAFF
CDR3 DNA: TGTGCCAGCAGCACACAGGGCCCTGAAGCTTTCTTT

clone size: -
D gene: -
V gene: TRBV29-1
J gene: TRBJ1-5
CDR3 protein: CSVDEGSQPQHF
CDR3 DNA: TGCAGCGTTGATGAAGGTAGTCAGCCCCAGCATTTT

clone size: many
D gene: -
V gene: TRBV7-2
J gene: TRBJ2-7
CDR3 protein: CASSHDWGEQYF
CDR3 DNA: TGTGCCAGCAGTCATGACTGGGGAGAGCAGTACTTC

clone size: -
D gene: -
V gene: TRBV13
J gene: TRBJ2-2
CDR3 protein: CASSRKANTGELFF
CDR3 DNA: TGTGCCAGCAGCCGTAAAGCGAACACCGGGGAGCTGTTTTTT

clone size: -
D gene: -
V gene: TRBV10-3
J gene: TRBJ1-3
CDR3 protein: CAISVGTGSSGNTIYF
CDR3 DNA: TGTGCCATCAGTGTCGGGACGGGAAGCTCTGGAAACACCATATATTTT

clone size: -
D gene: -
V gene: TRBV2
J gene: TRBJ2-5
CDR3 protein: CASSEAGGVETQYF
CDR3 DNA: TGTGCCAGCAGTGAAGCGGGAGGTGTAGAGACCCAGTACTTC

clone size: -
D gene: -
V gene: TRBV18
J gene: TRBJ2-7
CDR3 protein: CASSPERPYEQYF
CDR3 DNA: TGTGCCAGCTCACCAGAACGCCCATACGAGCAGTACTTC

clone size: -
D gene: -
V gene: TRBV6-6
J gene: TRBJ2-5
CDR3 protein: CASSYPGGETQYF
CDR3 DNA: TGTGCCAGCAGTTACCCCGGCGGGGAGACCCAGTACTTC

clone size: -
D gene: TRBD2
V gene: TRBV25-1
J gene: TRBJ2-5
CDR3 protein: CASQWRRGGQETQYF
CDR3 DNA: TGTGCCAGCCAGTGGAGGCGCGGGGGCCAAGAGACCCAGTACTTC

clone size: few
D gene: -
V gene: TRBV30
J gene: TRBJ2-2
CDR3 protein: CAWSGLMMGSGELFF
CDR3 DNA: TGTGCCTGGAGTGGCCTTATGATGGGATCCGGGGAGCTGTTTTTT

clone size: -
D gene: TRBD1
V gene: TRBV27
J gene: TRBJ1-2
CDR3 protein: CASSLGQGSHGYTF
CDR3 DNA: TGTGCCAGCAGTCTGGGACAGGGAAGTCATGGCTACACCTTC

clone size: -
D gene: TRBD2
V gene: TRBV29-1
J gene: TRBJ2-1
CDR3 protein: CSLLAGGSYNEQFF
CDR3 DNA: TGCAGCTTACTAGCGGGGGGCTCCTACAATGAGCAGTTCTTC

clone size: -
D gene: -
V gene: TRBV7-8
J gene: TRBJ1-2
CDR3 protein: CASSLSPVAARDGYTF
CDR3 DNA: TGTGCCAGCAGCTTATCCCCTGTGGCGGCCCGGGATGGCTACACCTTC

clone size: -
D gene: -
V gene: TRBV5-4
J gene: TRBJ1-1
CDR3 protein: CASSPAANTEAFF
CDR3 DNA: TGTGCCAGCAGCCCGGCGGCGAACACTGAAGCTTTCTTT

clone size: -
D gene: -
V gene: TRBV6-5
J gene: TRBJ2-2
CDR3 protein: CASSFKAGELFF
CDR3 DNA: TGTGCCAGCAGTTTCAAGGCCGGGGAGCTGTTTTTT

clone size: -
D gene: -
V gene: TRBV7-9
J gene: TRBJ2-2
CDR3 protein: CASSFWGSAELFF
CDR3 DNA: TGTGCCAGCAGCTTTTGGGGTTCAGCGGAGCTGTTTTTT

clone size: few
D gene: TRBD2
V gene: TRBV28
J gene: TRBJ2-2
CDR3 protein: CAESGRLNTGELFF
CDR3 DNA: TGTGCCGAAAGCGGGAGGCTAAACACCGGGGAGCTGTTTTTT

clone size: -
D gene: -
V gene: TRBV10-2
J gene: TRBJ2-3
CDR3 protein: CASSGQSADTQYF
CDR3 DNA: TGCGCCAGCAGTGGCCAGTCTGCAGATACGCAGTATTTT

clone size: -
D gene: TRBD1
V gene: TRBV4-2
J gene: TRBJ1-4
CDR3 protein: CASSQDAGTAATNEKLFF
CDR3 DNA: TGTGCCAGCAGCCAAGATGCTGGGACAGCTGCAACTAATGAAAAACTGTTTTTT

clone size: -
D gene: TRBD1
V gene: TRBV27
J gene: TRBJ2-2
CDR3 protein: CASSTQGALVGELFF
CDR3 DNA: TGTGCCAGCAGTACGCAGGGGGCGCTAGTCGGGGAGCTGTTTTTT

clone size: once
D gene: TRBD2
V gene: TRBV2
J gene: TRBJ2-1
CDR3 protein: CASRRTSGSSYNEQFF
CDR3 DNA: TGTGCCAGCAGGAGGACTAGCGGGAGCTCCTACAATGAGCAGTTCTTC

clone size: -
D gene: -
V gene: TRBV14
J gene: TRBJ1-1
CDR3 protein: CASSQDWGRGRSTEAFF
CDR3 DNA: TGTGCCAGCAGCCAAGATTGGGGGAGGGGCCGATCCACTGAAGCTTTCTTT

clone size: -
D gene: -
V gene: TRBV7-9
J gene: TRBJ2-1
CDR3 protein: CASSFIDEQFF
CDR3 DNA: TGTGCCAGCAGCTTTATCGATGAGCAGTTCTTC

clone size: once
D gene: -
V gene: TRBV28
J gene: TRBJ1-2
CDR3 protein: CASNSDLGYGYTF
CDR3 DNA: TGTGCCAGCAACTCGGACCTGGGCTATGGCTACACCTTC

clone size: -
D gene: -
V gene: TRBV4-1
J gene: TRBJ1-1
CDR3 protein: CASSQDWTNTEAFF
CDR3 DNA: TGCGCCAGCAGCCAAGATTGGACGAACACTGAAGCTTTCTTT

clone size: -
D gene: -
V gene: TRBV29-1
J gene: TRBJ2-3
CDR3 protein: CSVGGQSTDTQYF
CDR3 DNA: TGCAGCGTTGGAGGTCAAAGCACAGATACGCAGTATTTT

clone size: -
D gene: -
V gene: TRBV18
J gene: TRBJ2-2
CDR3 protein: CASSLEGSNTGELFF
CDR3 DNA: TGTGCCAGCTCACTGGAGGGGTCGAACACCGGGGAGCTGTTTTTT

clone size: few
D gene: -
V gene: TRBV28
J gene: TRBJ1-1
CDR3 protein: CASSYPGRGAFF
CDR3 DNA: TGTGCCAGCAGTTACCCCGGGAGAGGAGCTTTCTTT

clone size: -
D gene: TRBD1
V gene: TRBV6-5
J gene: TRBJ2-7
CDR3 protein: CASSPDRGRDEQYF
CDR3 DNA: TGTGCCAGCAGCCCCGACAGGGGGCGCGACGAGCAGTACTTC

clone size: -
D gene: -
V gene: TRBV28
J gene: TRBJ2-7
CDR3 protein: CASSLSHHYEQYF
CDR3 DNA: TGTGCCAGCAGTTTATCGCATCACTACGAGCAGTACTTC

clone size: -
D gene: -
V gene: TRBV6-5
J gene: TRBJ1-3
CDR3 protein: CASSYSEYNSGNTIYF
CDR3 DNA: TGTGCCAGCAGTTACTCCGAGTATAACTCTGGAAACACCATATATTTT

clone size: few
D gene: -
V gene: TRBV11-2
J gene: TRBJ2-6
CDR3 protein: CASSRLAGSGANVLTF
CDR3 DNA: TGTGCCAGCAGCCGGTTGGCAGGGTCGGGGGCCAACGTCCTGACTTTC